The 9 T cell receptor beta chains below were found in one sample sequenced in a study of cytomegalovirus exposure and HLA in healthy donors. PCR was performed using 60 Vbeta and 13 Jbeta primers. The method was immunoSEQ multiplex PCR; TCRdb's version includes in-frame clones alone and lacks a portion of them. The profile covers 120,000 or so clones, with approximately 80% appearing a single time and roughly 3.6% taken by the ten largest. Sequencing was carried out using PBMCs. These receptors all come from a man aged 30-40 years in good health and CMV-seronegative.

The chain couples TRBV5-6 to TRBJ1-6; 7 bases are a match to TRBD1. The CDR3 has 15 residues. CDR1 SGHDT and CDR2 YYEEEE come from the germline V gene. V shed 5 bases and J 1 base; nucleotides not matched to a gene: 3. CDR3 sequence reads: CASRPTGSYNSPLHF. The CDR3 DNA reads as TGTGCCAGCAGACCGACAGGGTCCTATAATTCACCCCTCCACTTT.

The V gene is TRBV11-2, the J gene TRBJ2-5; 10 bases are a match to TRBD2. The CDR3 runs to 14 residues. Germline V gives CDR1 SGHAT, CDR2 FQNNGV. Unmatched junction bases numbered 5, after V lost 5 bases and J lost 5 bases. This CDR3 reads CASSPSGRRETQYF. The DNA for the CDR3 is TGTGCCAGCAGCCCTAGCGGGAGAAGGGAGACCCAGTACTTC.

Here the CDR3 reads CASSQTDGKDTEAFF. DNA for the CDR3: TGCGCCAGCAGCCAGACGGACGGGAAGGACACTGAAGCTTTCTTT. The chain combines TRBV4-1 with TRBJ1-1, with unresolved D. CDR1 MGHRA and CDR2 YSYEKL come from the germline V gene. Between the trimmed V and J ends, which lost 3 bases and 3 bases, there was a span of 14 bases. The CDR3 has 15 amino acids.

This clone was seen a single time. The genes are TRBV18 and TRBJ1-2, with 8 bases matching TRBD1. Germline-derived CDR1 and CDR2 are KGHSH and LQKENI. The V gene end was trimmed by 1 base and the J gene end by 8 bases; junction bases not matched to a gene: 6. The length of the CDR3 is 14 residues. CDR3 region: CASSPLQGASGYTF. The CDR3 region has the DNA TGTGCCAGCTCACCACTGCAGGGGGCGAGCGGCTACACCTTC. The whole variable domain, filled in from reference TRBV18 and TRBJ1-2, reads NAGVMQNPRHLVRRRGQEARLRCSPMKGHSHVYWYRQLPEEGLKFMVYLQKENIIDESGMPKERFSAEFPKEGPSILRIQQVVRGDSAAYFCASSPLQGASGYTFGSGTRLTVV.

This clone was observed a handful of times. The chain has TRBV6-4 and TRBJ2-7; maybe TRBD2 (6 bases). CDR3 length: 15 amino acids. The V gene's germline CDR1 is MRHNA and CDR2 SNTAGT. Between the trimmed V and J ends, which lost 6 bases and 4 bases, there was a span of 19 bases. The CDR3 is CASSTKVAEVYEQYF. In DNA, the CDR3 is TGTGCCAGCAGCACCAAGGTAGCGGAGGTATACGAGCAGTACTTC.

The rearrangement joins TRBV27 to TRBJ2-7; 8 bases agree with TRBD2. Germline V gene sequence: CDR1 MNHEY, CDR2 SMNVEV (reference sequence). With 8 bases clipped from V and 3 bases from J, the junction kept 12 bases outside the gene matches. The CDR3 extends over 15 amino acids. DNA for the CDR3: TGTGCCAGCCGCCCCCCCTCCGGGACTAGCTACGAGCAGTACTTC. This translates into CASRPPSGTSYEQYF.

This clone was recorded once. This chain links TRBV7-2 with TRBJ1-6; 7 nucleotides match TRBD1. Looked up from germline, CDR1 is SGHTA and CDR2 is FQGNSA. V lost 5 bases to trimming and J lost 7 bases; unmatched junction nucleotides: 8. This CDR3 region has 15 residues. The CDR3 region is CASSEVTGRNSPLHF. In nucleotides, the CDR3 is TGTGCCAGCAGCGAAGTGACAGGGCGAAATTCACCCCTCCACTTT.

The CDR3 DNA reads as TGCGCCAGCAGCTTGACAGGCTATAGCAATCAGCCCCAGCATTTT. Protein product: CASSLTGYSNQPQHF. The V call is TRBV5-1, the J call TRBJ1-5; perhaps TRBD1 as D (5 bases). The V gene's germline CDR1 is SGHRS and CDR2 YFSETQ. V shed 1 base and J shed 0 bases, with 8 bases lying between them. This CDR3 has 15 residues.

The rearrangement joins TRBV19 to TRBJ1-2; tentative D call: TRBD1 (6 bases). The CDR3 runs to 13 residues. Germline V lookup: CDR1 LNHDA, CDR2 SQIVND (reference sequence). Deletions cut 6 bases from V and 5 bases from J, with 13 bases between. The CDR3 spells CASSAGVGYGYTF. The DNA of the CDR3 is TGTGCCAGTAGCGCAGGGGTAGGGTATGGCTACACCTTC.